Sequencing of this TCR beta chain was carried out in a study of graft-versus-host responses after intestinal transplantation. Study-wide context: Recipients across the board were started on anti-thymocyte globulin induction, then kept on tacrolimus and steroids for roughly 3 years.

Overall study findings and caveats: Recipient bone marrow held GvH clones, some seen earlier in ileum or blood.

From germline, CDR1 is SGHDT and CDR2 YYEEEE. CDR3 size: 16 residues. The V and J ends lost 3 bases and 0 bases respectively, with 13 bases between them. For this clone: Its antigen is undetermined.

Data came from immunoSEQ multiplex PCR; TCRdb stores just in-frame clones and leaves some out. Of about 80,000 clones listed, roughly 90% are singletons. The TCR originated in a human patient who received an intestinal transplant, so some T cells may come from the graft donor. The source material was PBMCs, sampled 98 days after intestinal transplantation. The rearrangement uses TRBV5-6 and TRBJ1-5; tentative D call: TRBD1 (5 bases). In DNA, the CDR3 is TGTGCCAGCAGCTCCCATAAGGGGAATAGCAATCAGCCCCAGCATTTT. This translates into CASSSHKGNSNQPQHF. The full variable domain, in which reference TRBV5-6 and TRBJ1-5 provide the parts outside the CDR3, is DAGVTQSPTHLIKTRGQQVTLRCSPKSGHDTVSWYQQALGQGPQFIFQYYEEEERQRGNFPDRFSGHQFPNYSSELNVNALLLGDSALYLCASSSHKGNSNQPQHFGDGTRLSIL.